This paragraph covers one TCR beta chain sequence. This record belongs to a study of blood T cell repertoires in COVID-19. Method: immunoSEQ multiplex PCR; TCRdb's copy keeps in-frame clones and lacks some. This table holds fewer than 200,000 clones, under 80% found once. Sequencing input: peripheral blood. This receptor was obtained from a man in his 70s with acute or convalescent COVID-19.

The CDR3: CASSFGGSSNEKLFF. CDR3 DNA sequence: TGTGCCAGCAGTTTCGGGGGGTCTTCTAATGAAAAACTGTTTTTT. J is TRBJ1-4 and V is TRBV28; perhaps TRBD1 as D (5 bases). V lost 3 bases and J 3 bases, leaving 11 bases between the germline ends. The CDR3 covers 15 residues. The germline V gene encodes CDR1 MDHEN and CDR2 SYDVKM.